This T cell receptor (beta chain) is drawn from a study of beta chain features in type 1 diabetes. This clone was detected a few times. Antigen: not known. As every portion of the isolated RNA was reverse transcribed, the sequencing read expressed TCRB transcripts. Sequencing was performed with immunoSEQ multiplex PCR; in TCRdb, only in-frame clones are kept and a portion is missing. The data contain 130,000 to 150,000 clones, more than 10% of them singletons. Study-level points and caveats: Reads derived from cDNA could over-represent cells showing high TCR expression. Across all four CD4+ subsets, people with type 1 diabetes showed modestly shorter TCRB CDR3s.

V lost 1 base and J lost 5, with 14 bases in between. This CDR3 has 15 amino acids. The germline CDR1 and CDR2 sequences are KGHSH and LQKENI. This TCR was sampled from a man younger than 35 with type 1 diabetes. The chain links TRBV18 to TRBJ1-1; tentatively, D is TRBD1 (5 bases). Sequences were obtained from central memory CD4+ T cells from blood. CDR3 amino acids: CASSPLGDLGTEAFF. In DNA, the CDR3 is TGTGCCAGCTCACCACTCGGGGACCTGGGGACTGAAGCTTTCTTT. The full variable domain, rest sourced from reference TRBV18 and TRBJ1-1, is NAGVMQNPRHLVRRRGQEARLRCSPMKGHSHVYWYRQLPEEGLKFMVYLQKENIIDESGMPKERFSAEFPKEGPSILRIQQVVRGDSAAYFCASSPLGDLGTEAFFGQGTRLTVV.